This TCR beta chain was retrieved from a study of blood T cell repertoires in COVID-19. On the study more broadly: COVID-19 samples collected from the United States, Italy and Spain covered acute and convalescent phases. In each case, the material was cDNA or gDNA derived from T cells, B-cell-depleted T cells, or PBMCs.

Original data processing: By means of reference gene primer amplification, nucleated cell counts were estimated. Some clones are missing from TCRdb's copy, which holds only in-frame ones; the method was immunoSEQ multiplex PCR. V and J calls and clone size come straight from that table; D and trimming were deduced from the DNA. The top ten clones hold under 2.5% of a sample with under 300,000 clones, about nine tenths of them seen once. The TCR was taken from a man aged 45 to 65 with acute or convalescent COVID-19. What was sequenced was peripheral blood.

This chain's CDR3 is CASSSGGYNEQFF. The CDR3 nucleotides are TGTGCCAGCAGTAGCGGGGGTTACAATGAGCAGTTCTTC. V usage is TRBV27 and J usage is TRBJ2-1, with 8 bases matching TRBD2. Germline assignment: CDR1 MNHEY and CDR2 SMNVEV (reference sequence). This CDR3 spans 13 amino acids. V shed 5 bases and J 4 bases; nucleotides not matched to a gene: 1.